Here is one T cell receptor (beta chain) with its context. Original processing methods: Researchers report that nucleated cell counts were estimated from reference gene primer amplification. Repertoires were generated with immunoSEQ multiplex PCR, while TCRdb's copy carries only in-frame clones and drops some. V and J calls plus clone size are reproduced from that table; the DNA served to infer D and trimming. The sample carries 150,000 to 200,000 clones, about 80% recorded once. Germline CDR1 is PRHDT and CDR2 is FYEKMQ (reference sequence). CDR3 length: 13 amino acids. V shed 5 bases and J shed 3 bases, with 10 bases lying between them. This specimen comes from a study of blood T cell repertoires in COVID-19. Turning to the study itself: Acute and convalescent COVID-19 samples came from the United States, Italy and Spain. The cDNA or gDNA used as material had been derived from T cells, B-cell-depleted T cells, or PBMCs.

Sequenced: peripheral blood. The TCR originated in a human donor with acute or convalescent COVID-19. The donor label of this sample is uncertain. The V gene is TRBV13, the J gene TRBJ1-1, with TRBD1 as a possible D gene (6 bases). The CDR3 is CASSADRYTEAFF. For the CDR3, the DNA is TGTGCCAGCAGCGCCGACAGGTACACTGAAGCTTTCTTT.